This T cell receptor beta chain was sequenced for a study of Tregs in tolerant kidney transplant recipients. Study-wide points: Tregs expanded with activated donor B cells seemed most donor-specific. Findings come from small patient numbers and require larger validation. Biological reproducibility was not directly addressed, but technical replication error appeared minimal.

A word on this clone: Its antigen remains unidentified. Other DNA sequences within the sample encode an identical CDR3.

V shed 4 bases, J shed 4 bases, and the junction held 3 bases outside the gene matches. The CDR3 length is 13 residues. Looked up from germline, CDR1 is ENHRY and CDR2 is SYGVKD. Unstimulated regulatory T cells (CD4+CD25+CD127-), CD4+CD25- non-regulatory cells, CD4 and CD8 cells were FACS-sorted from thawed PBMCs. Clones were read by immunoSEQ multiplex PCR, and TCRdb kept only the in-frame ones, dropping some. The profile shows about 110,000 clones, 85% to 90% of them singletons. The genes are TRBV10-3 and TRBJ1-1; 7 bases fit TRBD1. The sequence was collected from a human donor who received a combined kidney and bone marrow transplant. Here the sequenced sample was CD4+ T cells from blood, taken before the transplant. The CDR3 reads CAISGQGGTEAFF. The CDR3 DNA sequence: TGTGCCATCAGTGGACAGGGCGGCACTGAAGCTTTCTTT.